This record concerns one TCR beta chain sequence. Its antigen is still unknown. The primer mix had 60 Vbeta and 13 Jbeta primers. TCRdb's copy holds only in-frame clones and misses some; the assay was immunoSEQ multiplex PCR. In the table there are some 100,000 clones, less than 85% of which are singletons. The data were taken from a study of cytomegalovirus exposure and HLA in healthy donors. About the study: Genetic ancestry analysis placed approximately 78% of the roughly 400 donors that were genotyped in the Caucasian-associated cluster.

General study results and limits: In an earlier analysis, in 587 donors, most V segments appeared productive either ~87% or ~30% of the time. As was reported, the classifier diagnosed cytomegalovirus status with high specificity and sensitivity. Specific recognition of CMV antigens was confirmed in vitro for a few chains (all CMV-associated).

This CDR3 has 14 amino acids. The germline V gene has CDR1 SGHRS and CDR2 YFSETQ. V lost 0 bases, J lost 5 bases, and 2 bases stayed unmatched. The chain joins TRBV5-1 to TRBJ2-1; 7 nucleotides align to TRBD2. Material for sequencing was PBMCs. This clonotype was sampled from a man between 50 and 59 years old in good health and CMV-seropositive. This chain's CDR3 is CASSLAGGDNEQFF. For the CDR3, the DNA is TGCGCCAGCAGCTTGGCGGGAGGCGACAATGAGCAGTTCTTC.